The rows below give T cell receptor beta chains drawn from one sample of a study of cytomegalovirus exposure and HLA in healthy donors. TCRdb's copy holds only in-frame clones and misses some; the assay was immunoSEQ multiplex PCR. Found here are 150,000 or so clones, about three quarters of them singletons; the top ten hold over 9.5%. Sequencing was performed on PBMCs. These receptor sequences come from a man aged 25 to 40 in good health and CMV-seropositive. CDR3s include the opening cysteine and the closing phenylalanine or tryptophan. D genes are given only for firm matches. Clone sizes are given selectively: once, few, many, or a class where the clone is expanded.

CDR3	DNA	size	J	V	D
CASNMFSGGEQFF	TGCGCCAGCAATATGTTTAGCGGAGGTGAGCAGTTCTTC	.	TRBJ2-1	TRBV10-2	.
CASTERHITEAFF	TGTGCCAGCACCGAAAGACACATCACTGAAGCTTTCTTT	.	TRBJ1-1	TRBV2	.
CAWRKTGGTEAFF	TGTGCCTGGAGGAAGACAGGGGGAACTGAAGCTTTCTTT	.	TRBJ1-1	TRBV30	TRBD1
CASSTQGGNQPQHF	TGTGCCAGTAGTACACAGGGGGGCAATCAGCCCCAGCATTTT	.	TRBJ1-5	TRBV19	TRBD1
CASSLLADTDTQYF	TGCGCCAGCAGCTTGTTAGCGGACACAGATACGCAGTATTTT	few	TRBJ2-3	TRBV5-1	.
CASRHGNTMNGYTF	TGCGCCAGCAGACACGGGAATACTATGAATGGCTACACCTTC	.	TRBJ1-2	TRBV5-1	.
CASSFPDRTLSYEQYF	TGTGCCAGCAGTTTTCCCGACAGGACCCTCTCCTACGAGCAGTACTTC	.	TRBJ2-7	TRBV28	.
CASTAGLAGTEQFF	TGTGCCAGTACCGCGGGACTAGCGGGAACTGAGCAGTTCTTC	.	TRBJ2-1	TRBV19	TRBD2
CASTTTVRQDTDTQYF	TGTGCCAGCACCACCACTGTTAGACAGGACACAGATACGCAGTATTTT	few	TRBJ2-3	TRBV21-1	.
CAISESILADRGGNNEQFF	TGTGCCATCAGTGAGTCGATTTTAGCCGACAGGGGAGGTAACAATGAGCAGTTCTTC	.	TRBJ2-1	TRBV10-3	TRBD1
CAGTSGSGKVQYF	TGTGCCGGGACTAGCGGGAGCGGGAAGGTTCAGTACTTC	.	TRBJ2-4	TRBV30	TRBD2
CASSEIGRHYGYTF	TGTGCCAGCAGTGAAATTGGCAGGCACTATGGCTACACCTTC	.	TRBJ1-2	TRBV6-1	.
CASSRWRDGELFF	TGTGCCAGCAGTAGATGGCGGGACGGGGAGCTGTTTTTT	few	TRBJ2-2	TRBV27	.
CASSLGAGTYEQYF	TGTGCCAGCAGTTTAGGAGCCGGAACCTACGAGCAGTACTTC	.	TRBJ2-7	TRBV27	.
CASRSSGRATGELFF	TGTGCCAGCAGATCTAGCGGGAGAGCGACCGGGGAGCTGTTTTTT	few	TRBJ2-2	TRBV6-6	TRBD2
CAWDRSNTGELFF	TGTGCCTGGGACAGATCGAACACCGGGGAGCTGTTTTTT	few	TRBJ2-2	TRBV30	.
CASSLYSGRNTEAFF	TGTGCCAGCAGTTTATACTCAGGGAGGAATACTGAAGCTTTCTTT	.	TRBJ1-1	TRBV28	.
CASSLDGRGSYEQYF	TGTGCCAGCAGCTTGGACGGGAGAGGGTCCTACGAGCAGTACTTC	few	TRBJ2-7	TRBV5-5	.
CASTLWGTSDYEQYF	TGTGCCAGCACTCTATGGGGAACTAGTGACTACGAGCAGTACTTC	.	TRBJ2-7	TRBV6-1	.
CASSSQVARGEQYF	TGCGCCAGCAGTTCCCAAGTTGCAAGGGGCGAGCAGTACTTC	.	TRBJ2-7	TRBV10-1	.
CASRVGRDNTGELFF	TGTGCCAGCAGGGTCGGACGGGATAACACCGGGGAGCTGTTTTTT	.	TRBJ2-2	TRBV2	.
CASSSTSERTTDTQYF	TGTGCCAGCAGCTCCACTAGCGAGAGGACCACAGATACGCAGTATTTT	.	TRBJ2-3	TRBV7-3	TRBD2
CASSLPGKEELFF	TGTGCCAGCAGTTTGCCAGGGAAAGAGGAGCTGTTTTTT	.	TRBJ2-2	TRBV27	.
CASSLNGGTDNEQFF	TGCGCCAGCAGCTTGAATGGGGGGACCGACAATGAGCAGTTCTTC	.	TRBJ2-1	TRBV5-1	.
CASMGGFQAFF	TGTGCCAGCATGGGGGGTTTTCAAGCTTTCTTT	.	TRBJ1-1	TRBV6-1	.
CASSPTLTGGRKETQYF	TGCGCCAGCAGCCCGACATTAACAGGGGGCCGGAAAGAGACCCAGTACTTC	.	TRBJ2-5	TRBV4-1	TRBD1
CASSESPQGAGANVLTF	TGTGCCAGCAGTGAATCTCCCCAGGGTGCTGGGGCCAACGTCCTGACTTTC	few	TRBJ2-6	TRBV2	.
CASSLSGFGAGELFF	TGTGCCAGCAGCTTAAGTGGCTTCGGGGCCGGGGAGCTGTTTTTT	.	TRBJ2-2	TRBV11-1	.
CASSVDRNSGNTIYF	TGTGCCAGCAGCGTGGACAGAAACTCTGGAAACACCATATATTTT	.	TRBJ1-3	TRBV5-4	.
CASSQGLSGDLTGELFF	TGTGCCAGCAGCCAAGGTCTTAGCGGGGACCTCACCGGGGAGCTGTTTTTT	.	TRBJ2-2	TRBV5-4	TRBD2
CASSQALEAYYGYTF	TGTGCCAGCAGCCAAGCCCTGGAGGCCTACTATGGCTACACCTTC	.	TRBJ1-2	TRBV4-2	.
CASSDGTRGGEQYF	TGTGCCAGCAGCGACGGGACAAGGGGTGGCGAGCAGTACTTC	.	TRBJ2-7	TRBV7-2	.
CAISERPSGKDTDTQYF	TGTGCCATCAGTGAGAGGCCTAGCGGAAAAGACACAGATACGCAGTATTTT	.	TRBJ2-3	TRBV10-3	TRBD2
CASSLRGGGYGYTF	TGTGCCAGCAGTCTTCGCGGGGGGGGCTATGGCTACACCTTC	.	TRBJ1-2	TRBV27	.